This T cell receptor beta chain was identified in a study of CD8+ T cells in alopecia areata. Study-level points and caveats: Researchers reported that TCR sharing among patients proved less clear than in mice, possibly HLA-linked. Alopecia totalis/universalis scalp especially showed more expanded CD8+ clones than normal scalp.

The authors extracted RNA and reverse transcribed it into cDNA as the sequencing template. Sequenced by immunoSEQ multiplex PCR; TCRdb stores in-frame clones only, minus some. The specimen has about 300,000 clones, none found just once. The sorting of pooled cutaneous lymph node cells relied on CD4, CD8alpha, NKG2D, NKG2ACE and other markers. This clone was found a few times. Antigen unknown. Mouse gene names apply. The missing CDR3 end, 4 residues past where the read stops, is filled in from the germline J gene. The V gene's germline CDR1 is NSHNY and CDR2 SYGAGN. V lost 2 bases and J lost 2, with 10 bases in between. The length of the CDR3 is 14 residues.

This clonotype originated in a C3H/HeJ mouse with alopecia areata. This line is of MHC haplotype H2-k. Source material: CD4+ T cells sorted from a lymph node. J is TRBJ1-2 and V is TRBV13-1; D is possibly TRBD1 (6 bases). CDR3 bases read: TGTGCCAGCAGTGAGGGGGGGCGGAACTCC. Translating it yields CASSEGGRNS. The entire CDR3 sequence reads CASSEGGRNSDYTF.